This TCR beta chain was retrieved from a study of T-cell memory formation after mild COVID-19. General observations from the study: CD8+ contracting clones occupied EMRA, while CD4+ ones occupied mainly CM and EM. Confirmation was lacking for SARS-CoV-2 specificity of second-wave clones that peaked on day 37. Contracting clones, day 15 to 85, had balanced CD4/CD8, and later expanders favored CD4+.

Note on this clonotype: Its antigen is not known.

5'RACE with constant-segment primers built TCRalpha and TCRbeta cDNA libraries with UMIs. MiXCR was run by TCRdb on the 5' RACE reads, yielding one entry per CDR3 protein. The table lists around 310,000 distinct CDR3 sequences, 20% of them singletons, with roughly a fifth in the top ten. The sequenced material came from PBMCs or a T cell subset sorted from them (not recorded which). The clonotype originates from a man aged 18 to 35 who had mild COVID-19 (a few samples of this study predate the infection). Cell type and time point are not known.

The CDR3 sequence is CASRSGGQREQFF. The CDR3, as DNA: TGTGCCAGCAGAAGCGGGGGTCAAAGGGAGCAGTTCTTC. The V gene is TRBV2, the J gene TRBJ2-1, with 8 bases matching TRBD2. The length of the CDR3 is 13 residues. Germline V CDR1 and CDR2: SNHLY, FYNNEI. J was trimmed by 10 bases and V by 6 bases; bases with no gene match: 8.